Each of the 5 T cell receptor beta chains below was sequenced from the same sample in a study of T-cell memory formation after mild COVID-19. TCRdb reanalysed the 5' RACE reads using MiXCR and keeps one entry per CDR3 protein. This sample has around 410,000 distinct CDR3 sequences; around 22% occur once, and the top ten carry about 12%. The sequencing input was PBMCs or a T cell subset sorted from them (not recorded which). The receptors derive from an adult woman who had mild COVID-19 (a few samples of this study predate the infection). Cell type and time point are not known.

The chain joins TRBV29-1 to TRBJ1-3; TRBD1 might be the D (5 bases). This CDR3 has 15 amino acids. Germline-derived CDR1 and CDR2 are SQVTM and ANQGSEA. Between the trimmed V and J ends, which lost 5 bases and 0 bases, there was a span of 14 bases. The CDR3 reads CSVPKTAYSGNTIYF. Written as DNA, the CDR3 is TGCAGCGTTCCCAAGACAGCCTACTCTGGAAACACCATATATTTT. The complete variable domain, with remaining parts taken from reference TRBV29-1 and TRBJ1-3, reads SAVISQKPSRDICQRGTSLTIQCQVDSQVTMMFWYRQQPGQSLTLIATANQGSEATYESGFVIDKFPISRPNLTFSTLTVSNMSPEDSSIYLCSVPKTAYSGNTIYFGEGSWLTVV.

The genes are TRBV6-5 and TRBJ1-1; tentatively, D is TRBD1 (5 bases). Germline CDR1 reads MNHEY; CDR2 reads SVGAGI. V was trimmed by 4 bases and J by 4 bases, leaving 16 bases between them. The CDR3 has 15 amino acids. The CDR3 DNA follows: TGTGCCAGCAGTTCTCCGGGGGTGGTTCGCACTGAAGCTTTCTTT. This encodes CASSSPGVVRTEAFF.

J is TRBJ2-1 and V is TRBV4-2, with 11 positions matching TRBD1. After removal of 3 bases from V and 7 bases from J, the junction contained 8 bases not matched to a gene. From germline, CDR1 is LGHNA and CDR2 YNFKEQ. This CDR3 comprises 16 residues. The CDR3 DNA follows: TGTGCCAGCAGCCAGGTCGGGACAGGGGGTCCGAATGAGCAGTTCTTC. Translating it yields CASSQVGTGGPNEQFF.

With respect to this clonotype: One junction end disagrees with the germline gene, perhaps due to a read error. V is TRBV7-2 and J is TRBJ2-1; D is unresolved. Germline V gives CDR1 SGHTA, CDR2 FQGNSA. CDR3 length equals 14 residues. Written as DNA, the CDR3 is TGTGCCAGCAGTTTAGATCTACCCTACAATGAGCAGTTCTTC. Encoded protein: CASSLDLPYNEQFF. Based on the CDR3 plus reference TRBV7-2 and TRBJ2-1, the full variable domain is GAGVSQSPSNKVTEKGKDVELRCDPISGHTALYWYRQSLGQGLEFLIYFQGNSAPDKSGLPSDRFSAERTGGSVSTLTIQRTQQEDSAVYLCASSLDLPYNEQFFGPGTRLTVL.

The chain has TRBV7-2 and TRBJ2-1; D is possibly TRBD1 (7 bases). V was clipped by 1 base and J by 10 bases, with 26 bases between them. This CDR3 comprises 18 residues. The V gene's germline CDR1 is SGHTA and CDR2 FQGNSA. CDR3 DNA: TGTGCCAGCAGCTTAGAGATTTTTGGCGGGGCAGGGGGGAGAGAGCAGTTCTTC. This codes for CASSLEIFGGAGGREQFF.